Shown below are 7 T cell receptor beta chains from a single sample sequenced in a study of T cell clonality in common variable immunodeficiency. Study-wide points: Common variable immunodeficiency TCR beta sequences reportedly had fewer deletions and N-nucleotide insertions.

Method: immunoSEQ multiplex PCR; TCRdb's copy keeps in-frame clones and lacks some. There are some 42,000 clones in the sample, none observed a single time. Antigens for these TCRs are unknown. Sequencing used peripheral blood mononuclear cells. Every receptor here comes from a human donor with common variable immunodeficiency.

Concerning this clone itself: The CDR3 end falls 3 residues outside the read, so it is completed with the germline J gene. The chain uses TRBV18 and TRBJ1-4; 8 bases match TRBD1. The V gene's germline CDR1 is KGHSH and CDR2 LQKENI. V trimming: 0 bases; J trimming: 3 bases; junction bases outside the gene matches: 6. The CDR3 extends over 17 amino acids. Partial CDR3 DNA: TGTGCCAGCTCACCACCCACCAGGGGGCTTTCTAATGAAAAA. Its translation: CASSPPTRGLSNEK. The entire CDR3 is CASSPPTRGLSNEKLFF.

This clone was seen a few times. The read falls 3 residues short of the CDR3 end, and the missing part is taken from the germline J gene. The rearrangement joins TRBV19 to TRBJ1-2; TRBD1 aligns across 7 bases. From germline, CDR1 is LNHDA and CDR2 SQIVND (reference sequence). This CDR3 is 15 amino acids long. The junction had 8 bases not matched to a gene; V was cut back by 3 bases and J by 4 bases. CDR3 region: CASSMEGGRRYGYTF. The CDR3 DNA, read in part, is TGTGCCAGTAGTATGGAAGGGGGCCGCCGCTATGGC.

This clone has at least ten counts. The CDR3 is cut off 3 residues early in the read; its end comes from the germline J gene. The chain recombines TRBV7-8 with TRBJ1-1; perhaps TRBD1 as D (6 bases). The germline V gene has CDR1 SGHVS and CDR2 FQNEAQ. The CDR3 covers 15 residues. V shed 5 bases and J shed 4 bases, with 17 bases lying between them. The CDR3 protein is CASSVDRKGSTEAFF. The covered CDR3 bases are TGTGCCAGCAGCGTAGACAGGAAAGGGAGCACTGAA. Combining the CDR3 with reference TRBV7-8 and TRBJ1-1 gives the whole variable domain GAGVSQSPRYKVAKRGQDVALRCDPISGHVSLFWYQQALGQGPEFLTYFQNEAQLDKSGLPSDRFFAERPEGSVSTLKIQRTQQEDSAVYLCASSVDRKGSTEAFFGQGTRLTVV.

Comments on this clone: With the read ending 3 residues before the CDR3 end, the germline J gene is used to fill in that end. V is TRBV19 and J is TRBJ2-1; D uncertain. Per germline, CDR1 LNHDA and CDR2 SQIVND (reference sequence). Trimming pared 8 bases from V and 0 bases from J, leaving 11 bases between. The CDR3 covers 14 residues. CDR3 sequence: CASQAGTSYNEQFF. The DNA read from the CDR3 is TGTGCCAGTCAGGCCGGAACCTCCTACAATGAG.

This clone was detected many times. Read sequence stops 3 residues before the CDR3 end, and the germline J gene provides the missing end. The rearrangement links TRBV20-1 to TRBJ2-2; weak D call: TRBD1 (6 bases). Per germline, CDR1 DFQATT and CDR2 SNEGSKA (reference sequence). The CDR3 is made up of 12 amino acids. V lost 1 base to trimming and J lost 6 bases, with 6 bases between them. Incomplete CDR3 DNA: TGCAGTGCTAGAGCAGGGGCCGGGGAG. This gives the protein CSARAGAGE. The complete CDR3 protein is CSARAGAGELFF.

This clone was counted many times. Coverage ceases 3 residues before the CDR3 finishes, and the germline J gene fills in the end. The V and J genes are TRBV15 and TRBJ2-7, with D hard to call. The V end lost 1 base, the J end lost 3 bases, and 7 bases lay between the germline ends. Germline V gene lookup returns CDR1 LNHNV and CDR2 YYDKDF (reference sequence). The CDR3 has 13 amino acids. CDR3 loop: CATSRGLVYEQYF. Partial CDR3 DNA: TGTGCCACCAGCAGAGGACTGGTCTACGAG.

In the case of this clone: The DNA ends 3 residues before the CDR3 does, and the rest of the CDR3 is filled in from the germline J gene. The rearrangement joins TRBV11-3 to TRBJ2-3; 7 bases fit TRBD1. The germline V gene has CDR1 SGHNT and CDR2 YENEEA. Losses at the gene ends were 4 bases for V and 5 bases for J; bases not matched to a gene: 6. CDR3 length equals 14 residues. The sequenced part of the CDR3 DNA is TGTGCCAGCAGCTCAGGGGGACGGGAAGATACG. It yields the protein CASSSGGREDT. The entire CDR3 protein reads CASSSGGREDTQYF.